This T cell receptor beta chain appears in the sequencing data of a study of OX40 agonist ivuxolimab in advanced cancers. V was cut by 3 bases and J by 6 bases, with 10 bases left in between. The germline V gene has CDR1 KGHSH and CDR2 LQKENI. This CDR3 has 13 residues. Clones were read by immunoSEQ multiplex PCR, and TCRdb kept only the in-frame ones, dropping some. Among roughly 70,000 clones listed, almost 90% were seen once. This chain links TRBV18 with TRBJ2-3; D may be TRBD1 (7 bases). This clonotype was obtained from an adult with an advanced solid tumor such as melanoma, head and neck, liver or kidney cancer. This specimen consisted of CD4+ or CD8+ T cells sorted from blood, obtained in a trial of the OX40 agonist ivuxolimab. The DNA for the CDR3 is TGTGCCAGCTCACCCAGGGGGGAGGATACGCAGTATTTT. As protein: CASSPRGEDTQYF. Filled out from reference TRBV18 and TRBJ2-3, the complete variable domain reads NAGVMQNPRHLVRRRGQEARLRCSPMKGHSHVYWYRQLPEEGLKFMVYLQKENIIDESGMPKERFSAEFPKEGPSILRIQQVVRGDSAAYFCASSPRGEDTQYFGPGTRLTVL.